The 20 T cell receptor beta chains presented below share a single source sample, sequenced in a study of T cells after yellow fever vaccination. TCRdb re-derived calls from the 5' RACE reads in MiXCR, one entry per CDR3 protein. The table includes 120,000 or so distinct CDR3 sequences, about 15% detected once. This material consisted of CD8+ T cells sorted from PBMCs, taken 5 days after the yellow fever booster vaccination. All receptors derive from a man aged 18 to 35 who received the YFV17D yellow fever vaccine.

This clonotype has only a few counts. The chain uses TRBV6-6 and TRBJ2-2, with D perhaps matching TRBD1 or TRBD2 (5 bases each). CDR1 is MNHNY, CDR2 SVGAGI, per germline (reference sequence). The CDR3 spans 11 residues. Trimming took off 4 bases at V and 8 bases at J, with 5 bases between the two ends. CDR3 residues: CASSWGGELFF. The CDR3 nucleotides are TGTGCCAGCAGTTGGGGGGGGGAGCTGTTTTTT.

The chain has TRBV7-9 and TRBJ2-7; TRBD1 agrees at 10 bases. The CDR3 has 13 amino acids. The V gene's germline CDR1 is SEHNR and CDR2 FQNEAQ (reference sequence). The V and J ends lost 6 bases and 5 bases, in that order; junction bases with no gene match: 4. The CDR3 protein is CASSFGTGDEQYF. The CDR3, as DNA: TGTGCCAGCAGTTTCGGGACAGGGGACGAGCAGTACTTC. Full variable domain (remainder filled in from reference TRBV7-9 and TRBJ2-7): DTGVSQNPRHKITKRGQNVTFRCDPISEHNRLYWYRQTLGQGPEFLTYFQNEAQLEKSRLLSDRFSAERPKGSFSTLEIQRTEQGDSAMYLCASSFGTGDEQYFGPGTRLTVT.

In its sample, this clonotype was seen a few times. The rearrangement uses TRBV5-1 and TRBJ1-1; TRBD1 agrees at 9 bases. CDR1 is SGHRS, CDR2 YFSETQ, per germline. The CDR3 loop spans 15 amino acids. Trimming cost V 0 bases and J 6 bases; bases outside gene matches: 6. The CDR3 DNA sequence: TGCGCCAGCAGCTTGGCCGGGACAGGGTGGCCTGAAGCTTTCTTT. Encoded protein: CASSLAGTGWPEAFF.

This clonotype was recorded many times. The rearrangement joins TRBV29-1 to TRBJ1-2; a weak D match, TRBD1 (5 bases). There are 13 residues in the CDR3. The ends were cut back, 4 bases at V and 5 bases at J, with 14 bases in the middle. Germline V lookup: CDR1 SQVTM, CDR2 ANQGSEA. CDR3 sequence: CSVVQETAYGYTF. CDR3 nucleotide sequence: TGCAGCGTTGTCCAGGAGACAGCATATGGCTACACCTTC.

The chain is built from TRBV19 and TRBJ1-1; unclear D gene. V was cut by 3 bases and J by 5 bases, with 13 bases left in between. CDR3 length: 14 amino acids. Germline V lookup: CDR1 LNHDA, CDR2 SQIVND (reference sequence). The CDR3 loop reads CASSIILGMTEAFF. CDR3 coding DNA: TGTGCCAGTAGTATTATTTTGGGGATGACTGAAGCTTTCTTT.

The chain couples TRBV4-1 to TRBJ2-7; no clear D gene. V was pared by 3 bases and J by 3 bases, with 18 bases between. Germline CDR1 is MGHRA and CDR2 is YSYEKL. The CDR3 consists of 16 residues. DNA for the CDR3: TGCGCCAGCAGCCAGGATGCGCATGGCAGTTACTACGAGCAGTACGTC. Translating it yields CASSQDAHGSYYEQYV.

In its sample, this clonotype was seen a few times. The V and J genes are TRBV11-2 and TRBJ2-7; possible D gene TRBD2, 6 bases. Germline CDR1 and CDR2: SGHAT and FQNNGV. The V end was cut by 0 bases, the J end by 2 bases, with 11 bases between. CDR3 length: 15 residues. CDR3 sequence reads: CASSLDRASAYEQYF. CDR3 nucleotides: TGTGCCAGCAGCTTAGATAGGGCTAGCGCCTACGAGCAGTACTTC.

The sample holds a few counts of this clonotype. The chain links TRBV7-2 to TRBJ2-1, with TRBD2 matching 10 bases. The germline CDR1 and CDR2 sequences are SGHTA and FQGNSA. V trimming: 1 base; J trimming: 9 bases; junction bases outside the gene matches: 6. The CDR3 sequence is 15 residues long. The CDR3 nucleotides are TGTGCCAGCAGCTTAGGTCCTAGCGGGGGCCCTGAGCAGTTCTTC. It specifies CASSLGPSGGPEQFF.

CDR3 sequence reads: CASSAGTGVSYGYTF. The CDR3 DNA reads as TGTGCCAGCAGCGCCGGGACAGGGGTTAGCTATGGCTACACCTTC. This chain joins TRBV9 and TRBJ1-2; 10 nucleotides align to TRBD1. Germline V gene data show CDR1 as SGDLS and CDR2 as YYNGEE. V dropped 3 bases and J dropped 4; count of bases not matched to a gene: 6. The CDR3 spans 15 residues. Using reference TRBV9 and TRBJ1-2 for the parts outside the CDR3, the full variable domain is DSGVTQTPKHLITATGQRVTLRCSPRSGDLSVYWYQQSLDQGLQFLIQYYNGEERAKGNILERFSAQQFPDLHSELNLSSLELGDSALYFCASSAGTGVSYGYTFGSGTRLTVV.

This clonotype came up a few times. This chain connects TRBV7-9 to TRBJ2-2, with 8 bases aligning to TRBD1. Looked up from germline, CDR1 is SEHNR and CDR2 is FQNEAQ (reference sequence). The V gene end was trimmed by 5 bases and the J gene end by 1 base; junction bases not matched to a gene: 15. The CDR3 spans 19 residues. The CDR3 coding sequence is TGTGCCAGCAGCCGTAAACCGCCGGGACAGGTCCGGAACACCGGGGAGCTGTTTTTT. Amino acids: CASSRKPPGQVRNTGELFF.

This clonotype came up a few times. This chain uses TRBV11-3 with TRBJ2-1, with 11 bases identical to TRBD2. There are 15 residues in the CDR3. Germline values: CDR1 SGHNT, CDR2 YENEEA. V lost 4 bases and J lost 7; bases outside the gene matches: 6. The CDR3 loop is CASSYGTSGRNEQFF. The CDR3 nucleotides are TGTGCCAGCAGCTACGGGACTAGCGGCAGGAATGAGCAGTTCTTC.

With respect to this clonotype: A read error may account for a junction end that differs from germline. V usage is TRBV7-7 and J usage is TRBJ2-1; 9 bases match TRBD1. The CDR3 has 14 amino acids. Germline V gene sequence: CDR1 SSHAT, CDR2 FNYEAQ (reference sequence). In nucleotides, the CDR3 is TGTGCTAGCGCTCGGGGGACAGGGTACAATGAGAAGTTCTTC. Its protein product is CASARGTGYNEKFF.

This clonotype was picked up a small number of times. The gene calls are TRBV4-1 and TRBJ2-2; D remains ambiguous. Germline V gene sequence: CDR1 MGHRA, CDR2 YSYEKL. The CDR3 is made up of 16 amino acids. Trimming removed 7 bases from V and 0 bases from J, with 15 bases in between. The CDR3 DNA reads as TGCGCCAGCACCATCTCTTTTATCGCGAACACCGGGGAGCTGTTTTTT. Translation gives CASTISFIANTGELFF.

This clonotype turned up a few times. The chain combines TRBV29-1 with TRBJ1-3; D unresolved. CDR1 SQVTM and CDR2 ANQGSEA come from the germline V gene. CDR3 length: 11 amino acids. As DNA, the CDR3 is TGCAGAGCCGACTCTGGAAACACCATATATTTT. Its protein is CRADSGNTIYF.

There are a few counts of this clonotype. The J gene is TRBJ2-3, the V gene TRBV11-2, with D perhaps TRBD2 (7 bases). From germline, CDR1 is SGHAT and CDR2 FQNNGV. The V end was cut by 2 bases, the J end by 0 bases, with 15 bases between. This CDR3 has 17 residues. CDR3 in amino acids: CASSLTGGRPSTDTQYF. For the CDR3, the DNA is TGTGCCAGCAGCTTAACGGGGGGCAGACCTAGCACAGATACGCAGTATTTT.

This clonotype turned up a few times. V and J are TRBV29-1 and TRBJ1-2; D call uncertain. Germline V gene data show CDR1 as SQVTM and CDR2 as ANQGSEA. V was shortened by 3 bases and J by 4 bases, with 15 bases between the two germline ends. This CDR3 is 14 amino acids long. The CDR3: CSVDSGVGGYGYTF. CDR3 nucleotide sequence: TGCAGCGTTGATTCCGGGGTGGGAGGCTATGGCTACACCTTC.

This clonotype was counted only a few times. The CDR3 region has the DNA TGTGCCAGCAGCTTAGCCAGCGTGAACACTGAAGCTTTCTTT. Amino acid sequence: CASSLASVNTEAFF. The V gene is TRBV7-9, the J gene TRBJ1-1; D is undetermined. This CDR3 comprises 14 residues. V lost 0 bases and J 0 bases, leaving 5 bases between the germline ends. Germline-derived CDR1 and CDR2 are SEHNR and FQNEAQ (reference sequence).

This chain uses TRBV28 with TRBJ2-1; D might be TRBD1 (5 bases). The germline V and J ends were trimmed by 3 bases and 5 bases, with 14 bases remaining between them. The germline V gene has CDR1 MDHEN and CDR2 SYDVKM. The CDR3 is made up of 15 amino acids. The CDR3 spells CASSFRLSRDNEQFF. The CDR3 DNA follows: TGTGCCAGCAGTTTTCGTCTAAGCAGGGACAATGAGCAGTTCTTC.

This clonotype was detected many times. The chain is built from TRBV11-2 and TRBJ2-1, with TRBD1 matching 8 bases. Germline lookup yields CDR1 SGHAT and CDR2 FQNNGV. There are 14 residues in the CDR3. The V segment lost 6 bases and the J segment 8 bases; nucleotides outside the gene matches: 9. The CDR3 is CASRRTGHPDEQFF. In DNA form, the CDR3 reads TGTGCCAGCAGAAGGACAGGGCACCCTGATGAGCAGTTCTTC.

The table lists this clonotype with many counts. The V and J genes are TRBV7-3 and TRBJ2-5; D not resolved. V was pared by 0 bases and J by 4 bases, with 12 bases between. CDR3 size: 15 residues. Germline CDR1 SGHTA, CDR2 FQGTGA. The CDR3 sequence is CASSLTGSWAETQYF. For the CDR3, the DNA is TGTGCCAGCAGCTTAACGGGCAGTTGGGCAGAGACCCAGTACTTC.